The rows below give T cell receptor beta chains drawn from one sample of a study of T cells in narcolepsy. Repertoires were generated with immunoSEQ multiplex PCR, while TCRdb's copy carries only in-frame clones and drops some. This table has about 17,000 clones, about nine tenths appearing once. Input material: memory (CD45RA-) CD4+ T cells from blood. These receptors all stem from a human donor in good health. Each CDR3 is given with its conserved first and last residue. Fields, in order: D gene, J gene, V gene, CDR3 length, clone size, CDR3 protein, CDR3 DNA. The D gene is left open where the match is weak. Part of the rows lack a size; the others show once, few, many or a class for expanded clones.

NA,TRBJ2-7,TRBV2,13,NA,CASRRDSQGEQYF,TGTGCCAGCAGGCGGGACAGTCAGGGCGAGCAGTACTTC
NA,TRBJ2-3,TRBV10-3,13,NA,CAIRGADSDTQYF,TGTGCCATCAGGGGAGCGGATTCAGATACGCAGTATTTT
TRBD1,TRBJ1-3,TRBV13,14,NA,CASSLWGQGNTIYF,TGTGCCAGCAGCTTATGGGGACAGGGAAACACCATATATTTT
TRBD2,TRBJ2-7,TRBV7-2,13,NA,CASSVTREAEQYF,TGTGCCAGCAGCGTGACGCGGGAGGCCGAGCAGTACTTC
NA,TRBJ1-1,TRBV11-2,18,NA,CASSRGTLSVGEEAEAFF,TGTGCCAGCAGCCGCGGCACCCTATCCGTGGGGGAAGAGGCTGAAGCTTTCTTT
NA,TRBJ2-3,TRBV7-2,16,once,CASSLVPRVGGDTQYF,TGTGCCAGCAGCTTAGTGCCCCGCGTTGGAGGGGATACGCAGTATTTT
NA,TRBJ1-1,TRBV6-1,14,NA,CASRTGELNTEAFF,TGTGCCAGCAGAACCGGGGAATTGAACACTGAAGCTTTCTTT
NA,TRBJ1-5,TRBV18,13,NA,CASSQRGPQPQHF,TGTGCCAGCTCCCAAAGGGGCCCGCAGCCCCAGCATTTT
NA,TRBJ2-7,TRBV30,12,NA,CAWSIRLDEQYF,TGTGCCTGGAGTATAAGACTAGACGAGCAGTACTTC
NA,TRBJ1-3,TRBV6-5,15,few,CASSYSQGTGNTIYF,TGTGCCAGCAGTTACTCACAGGGAACTGGAAACACCATATATTTT
TRBD2,TRBJ2-3,TRBV11-2,17,NA,CASSLGLAGGFGDTQYF,TGTGCCAGCAGCCTGGGACTAGCGGGGGGGTTTGGAGATACGCAGTATTTT
NA,TRBJ2-3,TRBV30,15,NA,CAWRPPRSITDTQYF,TGTGCCTGGAGGCCCCCAAGGTCAATCACAGATACGCAGTATTTT
NA,TRBJ1-1,TRBV12-2,19,NA,CASRLVDDPRGGRGTEAFF,TGTGCAAGTCGCTTAGTGGACGATCCCAGAGGGGGCAGGGGCACTGAAGCTTTCTTT
NA,TRBJ1-1,TRBV10-3,12,NA,CAIRALGTEAFF,TGTGCCATCAGGGCGTTGGGCACTGAAGCTTTCTTT
TRBD1,TRBJ2-7,TRBV5-1,13,once,CASSSLGQGEQYF,TGCGCCAGCAGCTCGCTGGGACAGGGGGAGCAGTACTTC
TRBD2,TRBJ2-2,TRBV5-6,18,NA,CASSLFFPLAQNTGELFF,TGTGCCAGCAGCTTGTTCTTTCCACTAGCGCAGAACACCGGGGAGCTGTTTTTT
NA,TRBJ1-2,TRBV5-4,12,NA,CASSPGTYGYTF,TGTGCCAGCAGCCCGGGGACATACGGCTACACCTTC
NA,TRBJ1-1,TRBV19,14,once,CASSIFRANTEAFF,TGTGCCAGTAGTATTTTTAGGGCGAACACTGAAGCTTTCTTT
NA,TRBJ1-2,TRBV29-1,13,NA,CSVERRDLGGYTF,TGCAGCGTTGAGCGCAGGGATTTGGGTGGCTACACCTTC
NA,TRBJ2-2,TRBV5-1,13,few,CASRGGAPGELFF,TGCGCCAGCCGTGGGGGGGCCCCCGGGGAGCTGTTTTTT
NA,TRBJ1-1,TRBV7-6,13,few,CASSSIANTEAFF,TGTGCCAGCAGCTCTATAGCTAACACTGAAGCTTTCTTT
NA,TRBJ2-5,TRBV29-1,15,once,CSVEDRRDNQETQYF,TGCAGCGTTGAAGATAGGCGGGACAACCAAGAGACCCAGTACTTC
NA,TRBJ1-3,TRBV30,14,NA,CAWSRLLRRNTIYF,TGTGCCTGGAGTCGCCTGCTGAGAAGAAACACCATATATTTT
NA,TRBJ1-2,TRBV7-2,14,NA,CASRPTNSVHGYTF,TGTGCCAGCAGACCTACTAACTCCGTCCATGGCTACACCTTC
TRBD2,TRBJ2-5,TRBV6-1,14,few,CASSDGLAGGTQYF,TGTGCCAGCAGTGACGGACTAGCGGGAGGGACCCAGTACTTC
TRBD1,TRBJ1-2,TRBV4-3,16,NA,CASSPGQGTTNYGYTF,TGCGCCAGCAGCCCGGGACAGGGGACGACTAACTATGGCTACACCTTC
NA,TRBJ2-2,TRBV23-1,16,NA,CASSQRERGRTGELFF,TGCGCCAGCAGTCAACGGGAAAGGGGCAGGACCGGGGAGCTGTTTTTT
NA,TRBJ1-2,TRBV7-9,13,NA,CASSLGVGYGYTF,TGTGCCAGCAGCTTAGGGGTAGGGTATGGCTACACCTTC
TRBD2,TRBJ2-1,TRBV11-3,15,NA,CASSLVRTSINEQFF,TGTGCCAGCAGCTTAGTGAGGACTAGTATAAATGAGCAGTTCTTC
TRBD2,TRBJ2-3,TRBV7-3,14,once,CASSAGGTTDTQYF,TGTGCCAGCAGTGCGGGGGGTACCACAGATACGCAGTATTTT
NA,TRBJ2-5,TRBV2,16,NA,CASSVGGGVVGETQYF,TGTGCCAGCAGTGTGGGGGGCGGAGTGGTAGGAGAGACCCAGTACTTC
TRBD1,TRBJ2-7,TRBV30,14,NA,CAWTSGTGTYEQYF,TGTGCCTGGACTTCAGGGACAGGGACCTACGAGCAGTACTTC
NA,TRBJ2-7,TRBV5-4,15,NA,CASSLEPRTGGEQYF,TGTGCCAGCAGCTTGGAGCCCCGGACCGGCGGCGAGCAGTACTTC
NA,TRBJ1-1,TRBV7-3,13,NA,CASSPGTNTEAFF,TGTGCCAGCAGTCCCGGGACGAACACTGAAGCTTTCTTT
NA,TRBJ2-1,TRBV2,13,NA,CASSNKAYNEQFF,TGTGCCAGCAGTAACAAGGCCTACAATGAGCAGTTCTTC
NA,TRBJ1-2,TRBV19,12,NA,CASSMEGRVYTF,TGTGCCAGTAGTATGGAGGGCCGTGTCTACACCTTC
NA,TRBJ1-2,TRBV19,15,NA,CASSIVQAQNYGYTF,TGTGCCAGTAGTATAGTACAGGCGCAGAACTATGGCTACACCTTC
TRBD2,TRBJ2-7,TRBV19,14,NA,CASSIRGGAHEQYF,TGTGCCAGTAGTATACGGGGGGGGGCCCACGAGCAGTACTTC
TRBD2,TRBJ2-7,TRBV7-2,15,once,CASSTEEGGSYEQYF,TGTGCCAGCAGCACAGAAGAGGGCGGGAGCTACGAGCAGTACTTC
NA,TRBJ1-5,TRBV7-2,13,NA,CASSLQGHQPQHF,TGTGCCAGCAGCTTACAGGGTCATCAGCCCCAGCATTTT